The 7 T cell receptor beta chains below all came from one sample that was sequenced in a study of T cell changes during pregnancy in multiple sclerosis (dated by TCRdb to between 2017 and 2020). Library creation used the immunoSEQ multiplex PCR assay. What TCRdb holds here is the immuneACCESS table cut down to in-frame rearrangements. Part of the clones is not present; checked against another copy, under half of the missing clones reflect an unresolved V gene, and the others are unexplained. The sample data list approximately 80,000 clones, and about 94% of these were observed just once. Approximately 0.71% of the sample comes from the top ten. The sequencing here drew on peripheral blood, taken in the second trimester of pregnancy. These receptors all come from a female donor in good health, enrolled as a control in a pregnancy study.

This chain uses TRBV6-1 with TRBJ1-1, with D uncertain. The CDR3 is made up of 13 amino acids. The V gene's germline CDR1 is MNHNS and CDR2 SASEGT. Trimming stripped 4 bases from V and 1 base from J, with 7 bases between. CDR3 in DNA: TGTGCCAGCAGTGTCTCCGGGAACACTGAAGCTTTCTTT. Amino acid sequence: CASSVSGNTEAFF.

The CDR3 coding sequence is TGTGCCAGCAGTGAAGCGGGGGGGATTGTTCAGCCCCAGCATTTT. This gives the protein CASSEAGGIVQPQHF. The chain uses TRBV2 and TRBJ1-5; TRBD1 might be the D (5 bases). Germline lookup yields CDR1 SNHLY and CDR2 FYNNEI. The ends were cut back, 0 bases at V and 6 bases at J, with 12 bases in the middle. This CDR3 region has 15 residues.

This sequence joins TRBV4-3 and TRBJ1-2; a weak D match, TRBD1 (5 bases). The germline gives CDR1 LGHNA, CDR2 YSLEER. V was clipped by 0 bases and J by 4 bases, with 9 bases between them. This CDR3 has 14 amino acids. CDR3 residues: CASSQEPGPYGYTF. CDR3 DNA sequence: TGCGCCAGCAGCCAAGAACCAGGGCCCTATGGCTACACCTTC.

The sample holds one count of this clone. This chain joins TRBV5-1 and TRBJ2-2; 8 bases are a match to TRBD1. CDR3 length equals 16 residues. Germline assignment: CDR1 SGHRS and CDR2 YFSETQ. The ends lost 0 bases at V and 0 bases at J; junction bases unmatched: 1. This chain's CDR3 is CASSLGQGTNTGELFF. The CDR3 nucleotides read TGCGCCAGCAGCTTGGGACAGGGGACGAACACCGGGGAGCTGTTTTTT.

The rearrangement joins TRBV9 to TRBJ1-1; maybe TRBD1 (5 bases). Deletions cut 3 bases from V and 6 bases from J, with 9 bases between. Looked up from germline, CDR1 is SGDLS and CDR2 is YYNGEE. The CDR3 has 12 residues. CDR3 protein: CASSGDSPEAFF. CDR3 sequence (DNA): TGTGCCAGCAGCGGTGACAGCCCTGAAGCTTTCTTT.

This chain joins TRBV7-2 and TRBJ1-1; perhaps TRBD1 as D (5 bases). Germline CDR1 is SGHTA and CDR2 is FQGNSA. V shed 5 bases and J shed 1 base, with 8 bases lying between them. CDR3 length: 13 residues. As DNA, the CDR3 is TGTGCCAGCAGCCGACAGCGGAACACTGAAGCTTTCTTT. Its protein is CASSRQRNTEAFF.

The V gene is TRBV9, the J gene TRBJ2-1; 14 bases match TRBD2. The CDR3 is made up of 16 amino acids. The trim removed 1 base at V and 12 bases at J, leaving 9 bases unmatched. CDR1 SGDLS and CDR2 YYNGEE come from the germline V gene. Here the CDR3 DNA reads TGTGCCAGCAGCGTAACAACCGGGACTAGCGGGGGAGCGCAGTTCTTC. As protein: CASSVTTGTSGGAQFF. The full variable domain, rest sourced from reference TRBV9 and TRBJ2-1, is DSGVTQTPKHLITATGQRVTLRCSPRSGDLSVYWYQQSLDQGLQFLIQYYNGEERAKGNILERFSAQQFPDLHSELNLSSLELGDSALYFCASSVTTGTSGGAQFFGPGTRLTVL.